This passage covers 13 T cell receptor beta chains from one sample sequenced in a study of memory CD4+ T cells and cytomegalovirus serostatus (dated by TCRdb to between 2018 and 2020). The method behind the library was the immunoSEQ multiplex PCR assay. TCRdb carries this immuneACCESS record with in-frame sequences only. Its versions omit some clonotypes, under half of them owing to an unresolved V gene in the studies checked, with the rest unexplained. The sample table holds under 50,000 clones, of which under 80% were seen once. The ten largest clones take up more than 0.9% of the sample. Single viable CD3+CD4+CD8-CD45RO+ cells were sorted as memory CD4+ T cells on a FACSAria II. Sequencing was done on a sample of memory CD4+ T cells from blood. The receptor source for this set is an adult in good health and CMV-seronegative.

The chain recombines TRBV6-6 with TRBJ2-7, with D hard to call. V lost 2 bases to trimming and J lost 6 bases, with 11 bases between them. CDR1 is MNHNY and CDR2 is SVGAGI in the germline V gene (reference sequence). The length of the CDR3 is 13 residues. The CDR3 sequence is CASSYARRSEQYF. DNA of the CDR3: TGTGCCAGCAGTTACGCTCGACGGAGCGAGCAGTACTTC.

The chain uses TRBV25-1 and TRBJ2-3, with 7 positions matching TRBD1. The CDR3 is made up of 16 amino acids. The J segment lost 2 bases and the V segment lost 3 bases, leaving 8 bases of the junction unmatched. Germline V gives CDR1 MGHDK, CDR2 SYGVNS. CDR3 sequence reads: CASSEEVTGVTDTQYF. CDR3 DNA: TGTGCCAGCAGTGAGGAGGTAACAGGGGTCACAGATACGCAGTATTTT. Variable domain in full (rest from reference TRBV25-1 and TRBJ2-3): EADIYQTPRYLVIGTGKKITLECSQTMGHDKMYWYQQDPGMELHLIHYSYGVNSTEKGDLSSESTVSRIRTEHFPLTLESARPSHTSQYLCASSEEVTGVTDTQYFGPGTRLTVL.

The J gene is TRBJ1-1, the V gene TRBV18; the D is unclear. The CDR3 spans 14 residues. The V end lost 4 bases, the J end lost 5 bases, and 14 bases lay between the germline ends. Germline V gene lookup returns CDR1 KGHSH and CDR2 LQKENI. The CDR3 sequence: CASSHAPRWTEAFF. The CDR3 DNA reads TGTGCCAGCTCACACGCTCCTCGGTGGACTGAAGCTTTCTTT. The full variable domain, with the rest looked up from reference TRBV18 and TRBJ1-1, is NAGVMQNPRHLVRRRGQEARLRCSPMKGHSHVYWYRQLPEEGLKFMVYLQKENIIDESGMPKERFSAEFPKEGPSILRIQQVVRGDSAAYFCASSHAPRWTEAFFGQGTRLTVV.

The J gene is TRBJ1-2, the V gene TRBV9; a weak D match, TRBD1 (5 bases). The CDR3 length is 14 residues. V lost 0 bases and J 7 bases, leaving 13 bases between the germline ends. Per the germline V gene, CDR1 is SGDLS and CDR2 is YYNGEE. Here the CDR3 reads CASSVVGGLGGYTF. The CDR3 DNA sequence: TGTGCCAGCAGCGTAGTGGGGGGGTTAGGTGGCTACACCTTC.

V is TRBV27 and J is TRBJ1-1; no clear D gene. The CDR3 length is 19 residues. Per germline, CDR1 MNHEY and CDR2 SMNVEV (reference sequence). V was clipped by 6 bases and J by 5 bases, with 31 bases between them. CDR3 bases: TGTGCCAGCAGGAACAAGTTCAACCCCAGGACCGATTTCCGGACTGAAGCTTTCTTT. Translated, it gives CASRNKFNPRTDFRTEAFF.

The V call is TRBV9, the J call TRBJ1-2, with a tentative D call TRBD1 (5 bases). Germline loops: CDR1 SGDLS, CDR2 YYNGEE. This CDR3 region has 15 residues. V was clipped by 3 bases and J by 5 bases, with 17 bases between them. For the CDR3, the DNA is TGTGCCAGCAGCGCGCAGGAAGGGGCAGGGTATGGCTACACCTTC. Translating gives CASSAQEGAGYGYTF. The full variable domain, its missing parts supplied by reference TRBV9 and TRBJ1-2, is DSGVTQTPKHLITATGQRVTLRCSPRSGDLSVYWYQQSLDQGLQFLIQYYNGEERAKGNILERFSAQQFPDLHSELNLSSLELGDSALYFCASSAQEGAGYGYTFGSGTRLTVV.

V usage is TRBV2 and J usage is TRBJ1-4, with D unclear. Germline CDR1 reads SNHLY; CDR2 reads FYNNEI. V lost 8 bases and J 0 bases, leaving 10 bases between the germline ends. CDR3 length: 14 amino acids. The CDR3 spells CASQTTTTNEKLFF. The CDR3 DNA follows: TGTGCCAGCCAAACGACAACAACTAATGAAAAACTGTTTTTT.

This clone was detected only a few times. The chain couples TRBV10-2 to TRBJ1-5; 8 positions agree with TRBD1. The CDR3 is 14 amino acids. V trimming: 6 bases; J trimming: 2 bases; junction bases outside the gene matches: 3. Germline CDR1 and CDR2: WSHSY and SAAADI. CDR3 nucleotide sequence: TGCGCCAGCAGAAGGGGACAGGGCAATCAGCCCCAGCATTTT. It codes for CASRRGQGNQPQHF.

This chain uses TRBV5-1 with TRBJ1-1, with 10 bases matching TRBD1. Germline V gene lookup returns CDR1 SGHRS and CDR2 YFSETQ. The ends lost 3 bases at V and 10 bases at J; junction bases unmatched: 6. The CDR3 has 13 amino acids. The CDR3 DNA is TGCGCCAGCAGCTCAGACAGGGGGCGAGCAGCTTTCTTT. This sequence encodes CASSSDRGRAAFF.

V is TRBV14 and J is TRBJ2-5, with D perhaps given as TRBD1 or TRBD2 (5 bases each). V was pared by 2 bases and J by 6 bases, with 19 bases between. CDR1 is SGHDN, CDR2 FVKESK, per germline. This CDR3 is built from 16 residues. CDR3 DNA sequence: TGTGCCAGCAGCCAACGTATGGGGCAGGGAGCGCAGACCCAGTACTTC. Translation gives CASSQRMGQGAQTQYF.

Only a few counts were recorded for this clone. The V and J genes are TRBV7-6 and TRBJ2-2; D is unclear. From germline, CDR1 is SGHVS and CDR2 FNYEAQ. The CDR3 consists of 13 residues. V was cut by 1 base and J by 7 bases, with 7 bases left in between. This chain's CDR3 is CASSLDPSGELFF. The CDR3 region has the DNA TGTGCCAGCAGCTTAGACCCGAGCGGGGAGCTGTTTTTT.

This clone was observed a single time. The DNA for the CDR3 is TGTGCCAGCAGCCCCATCTTAGGCGAAAGCACTGAAGCTTTCTTT. This translates into CASSPILGESTEAFF. This chain uses TRBV11-2 with TRBJ1-1; D is uncertain. Germline loops: CDR1 SGHAT, CDR2 FQNNGV. The germline V and J ends were trimmed by 5 bases and 4 bases, with 17 bases remaining between them. The CDR3 has 15 residues.

The chain links TRBV6-6 to TRBJ1-4, with a possible D match to TRBD1 (5 bases). CDR1 and CDR2 from the germline V gene are MNHNY and SVGAGI (reference sequence). V lost 2 bases to trimming and J lost 5 bases, with 12 bases between them. CDR3 length: 15 residues. CDR3 nucleotides: TGTGCCAGCAGTTACCCGCAAGGGGAGAATGAAAAACTGTTTTTT. Its protein product is CASSYPQGENEKLFF.